This TCR beta chain is drawn from a study of T-cell reconstitution after alpha-beta-depleted transplantation in children. Unique molecular identifiers were used to barcode this TCRbeta library. TCRdb used MiXCR to reprocess the PCR reads, holding one entry per CDR3 protein. The data hold approximately 510,000 distinct CDR3 sequences, with around 18% observed a single time. Germline V gene data show CDR1 as MNHEY and CDR2 as SMNVEV (reference sequence). The CDR3 runs to 12 residues. V was shortened by 3 bases and J by 7 bases, with 6 bases between the two germline ends. This chain joins TRBV27 and TRBJ2-2, with D unclear. This sample comprised PBMCs from the stem cell graft donor, obtained from the stem cell graft. This clonotype was obtained from a human donor who donated a stem cell graft to a child with acute lymphoblastic leukemia. CDR3 protein: CASSFIGGELFF. CDR3 sequence (DNA): TGTGCCAGCAGTTTCATAGGCGGGGAGCTGTTTTTT.